Listed here is a single T cell receptor beta chain. Germline values: CDR1 KGHSH, CDR2 LQKENI. The CDR3 loop spans 15 amino acids. V lost 2 bases, J lost 4 bases, and 14 bases lay in between. The sample comes from a study of blood T cell repertoires in COVID-19. For the study at large: Acute-phase and convalescent COVID-19 samples originated in the United States, Italy and Spain. Nucleic acid was either cDNA or gDNA, and it came from T cells, B-cell-depleted T cells, or PBMCs.

In the original processing: By means of reference gene primer amplification, nucleated cell counts were estimated. Produced via immunoSEQ multiplex PCR; TCRdb's table is partial and in-frame only. V, J and clone size are those of that table, while D and trimming were read from the DNA. The sample holds hundreds of thousands of clones, around 80% seen once. V gene TRBV18 combines with J gene TRBJ1-2; D is possibly TRBD1 (6 bases). The receptor was isolated from a woman aged 80 or older with acute or convalescent COVID-19. Specimen: peripheral blood. The CDR3, as DNA: TGTGCCAGCTCACCATCCGGACAGCTTACCTATGGCTACACCTTC. Residues: CASSPSGQLTYGYTF.